This T cell receptor (beta chain) was found in a study of shared clonotypes between healthy human individuals. Produced via immunoSEQ multiplex PCR; TCRdb's table is partial and in-frame only. In the table there are roughly 2.4 million clones, approximately 94% of which are singletons. This clone was found once. Its matching antigen is unknown. The CDR3 is made up of 14 amino acids. Per germline, CDR1 KGHSH and CDR2 LQKENI. V lost 6 bases to trimming and J lost 5 bases, with 14 bases between them. Nashville, Tennessee was home to all donors, each a Caucasian adult. Study results and caveats: Estimated clonotype richness was generally higher in naive than memory subsets.

Sequencing input: naive CD4+ T cells sorted from blood. The subset denotes: CD45RA+ positively selected. The J gene is TRBJ1-5, the V gene TRBV18; a possible D gene is TRBD1 (6 bases). The receptor was isolated from a man aged 18 to 35 in good health. The CDR3, as DNA: TGTGCCAGCTCCCCGGACAGCGTATATCAGCCCCAGCATTTT. It encodes CASSPDSVYQPQHF.